This T cell receptor (beta chain) was sequenced for a study of blood T cell repertoires in COVID-19. V gave up 2 bases and J gave up 4 bases, with 15 bases separating them. From germline, CDR1 is SGHTA and CDR2 FQGTGA. CDR3 length equals 16 residues. TCRdb's table, derived via immunoSEQ multiplex PCR, lists solely in-frame clones and lacks some. Of roughly 150,000 clones in the sample, approximately 87% were seen once. Sequenced input: peripheral blood. The TCR sequence derives from a woman aged 70 to 79 with acute or convalescent COVID-19. The V gene is TRBV7-3, the J gene TRBJ2-1; D is perhaps TRBD2 (5 bases). CDR3 residues: CASSLFGMVSYNEQFF. CDR3 sequence (DNA): TGTGCCAGCAGCTTATTCGGGATGGTATCTTACAATGAGCAGTTCTTC.